The clone carrying this T cell receptor beta chain appeared many times. The data are from a study of T cells in Graves' hyperthyroidism and ophthalmopathy. Researchers amplified the TCR beta CDR3 regions from RNA transcripts. Using the HTBI primer set, a first-round RT-PCR was run on the TCR CDR3. TCRdb recomputed calls from the multiplex PCR reads with MiXCR, one row per CDR3 protein. The repertoire holds about 270,000 distinct CDR3 sequences, with approximately 25% as singletons. The V gene end was trimmed by 7 bases and the J gene end by 0 bases; junction bases not matched to a gene: 5. The length of the CDR3 is 15 residues.

Sample: blood. The rearrangement uses TRBV12-3 or TRBV12-4 and TRBJ2-2; 7 bases fit TRBD1. This receptor was identified in a woman in her thirties or forties with Graves' ophthalmopathy. CDR3 sequence (DNA): TGTGCCAGCACACAGGGGTTCGCGAACACCGGGGAGCTGTTTTTT. Translation gives CASTQGFANTGELFF.